The entry below gives a single T cell receptor beta chain sequence along with its context. Method: immunoSEQ multiplex PCR; TCRdb's copy keeps in-frame clones and lacks some. Of under 100,000 clones in the sample, 94% were seen once. The data belong to a study of T cell changes during pregnancy in multiple sclerosis. This specimen consisted of peripheral blood, obtained in the third trimester of pregnancy. This TCR was sampled from a female donor with multiple sclerosis, enrolled in a pregnancy study.

In DNA, the CDR3 is TGTGCCAGCAGTGAAGCGCCCCAGGGTCCCTACGAGCAGTACTTC. The encoded protein is CASSEAPQGPYEQYF. The chain combines TRBV6-1 with TRBJ2-7; weak D call: TRBD1 (5 bases). Germline-derived CDR1 and CDR2 are MNHNS and SASEGT. V lost 0 bases and J 2 bases, leaving 11 bases between the germline ends. CDR3 length: 15 amino acids.